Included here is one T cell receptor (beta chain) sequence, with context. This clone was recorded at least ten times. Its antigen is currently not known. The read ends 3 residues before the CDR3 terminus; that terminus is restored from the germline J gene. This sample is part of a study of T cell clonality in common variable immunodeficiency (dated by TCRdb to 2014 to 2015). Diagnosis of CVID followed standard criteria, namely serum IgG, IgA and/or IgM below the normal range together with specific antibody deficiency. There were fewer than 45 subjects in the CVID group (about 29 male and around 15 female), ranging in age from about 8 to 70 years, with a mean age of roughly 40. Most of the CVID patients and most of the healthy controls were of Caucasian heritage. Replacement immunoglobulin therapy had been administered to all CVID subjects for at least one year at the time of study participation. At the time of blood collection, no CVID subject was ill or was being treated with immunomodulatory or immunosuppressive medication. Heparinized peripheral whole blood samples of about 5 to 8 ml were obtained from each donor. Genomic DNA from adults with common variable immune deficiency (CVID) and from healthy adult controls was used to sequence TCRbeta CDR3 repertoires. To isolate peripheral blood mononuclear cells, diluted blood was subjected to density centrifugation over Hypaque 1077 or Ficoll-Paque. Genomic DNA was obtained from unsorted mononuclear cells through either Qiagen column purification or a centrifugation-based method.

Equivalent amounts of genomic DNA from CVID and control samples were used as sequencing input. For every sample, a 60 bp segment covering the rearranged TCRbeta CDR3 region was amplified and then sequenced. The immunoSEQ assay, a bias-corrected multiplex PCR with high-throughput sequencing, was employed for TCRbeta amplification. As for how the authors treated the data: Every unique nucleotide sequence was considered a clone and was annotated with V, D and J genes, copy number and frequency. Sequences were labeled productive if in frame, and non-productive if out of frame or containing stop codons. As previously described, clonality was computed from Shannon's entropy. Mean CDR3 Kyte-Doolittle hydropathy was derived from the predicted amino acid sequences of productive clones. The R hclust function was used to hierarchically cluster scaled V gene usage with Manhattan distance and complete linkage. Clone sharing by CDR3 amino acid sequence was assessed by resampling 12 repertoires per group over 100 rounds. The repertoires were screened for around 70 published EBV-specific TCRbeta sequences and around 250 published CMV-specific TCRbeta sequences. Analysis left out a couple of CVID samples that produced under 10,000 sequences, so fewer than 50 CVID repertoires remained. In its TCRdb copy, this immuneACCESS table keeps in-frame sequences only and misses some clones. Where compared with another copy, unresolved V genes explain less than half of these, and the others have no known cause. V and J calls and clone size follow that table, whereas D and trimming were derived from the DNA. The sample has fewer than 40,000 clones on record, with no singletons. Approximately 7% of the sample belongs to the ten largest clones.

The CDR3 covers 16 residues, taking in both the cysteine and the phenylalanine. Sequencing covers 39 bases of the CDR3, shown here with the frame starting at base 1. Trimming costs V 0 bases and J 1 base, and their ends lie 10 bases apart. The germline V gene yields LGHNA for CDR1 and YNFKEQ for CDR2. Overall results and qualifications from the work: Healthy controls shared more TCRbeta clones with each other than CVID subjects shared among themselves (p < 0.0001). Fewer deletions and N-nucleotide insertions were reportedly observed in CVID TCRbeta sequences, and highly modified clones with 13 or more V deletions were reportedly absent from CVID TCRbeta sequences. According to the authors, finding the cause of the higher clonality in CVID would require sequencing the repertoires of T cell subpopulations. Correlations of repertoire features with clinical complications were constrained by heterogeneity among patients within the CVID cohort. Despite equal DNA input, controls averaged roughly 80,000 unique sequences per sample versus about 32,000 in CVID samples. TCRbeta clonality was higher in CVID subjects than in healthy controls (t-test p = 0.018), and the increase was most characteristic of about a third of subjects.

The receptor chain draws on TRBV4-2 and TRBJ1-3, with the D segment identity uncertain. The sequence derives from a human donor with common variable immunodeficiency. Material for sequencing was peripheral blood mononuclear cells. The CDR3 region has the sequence CASSQDQPTSGNTIYF. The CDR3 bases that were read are TGTGCCAGCAGCCAAGATCAACCCACTTCTGGAAACACC.